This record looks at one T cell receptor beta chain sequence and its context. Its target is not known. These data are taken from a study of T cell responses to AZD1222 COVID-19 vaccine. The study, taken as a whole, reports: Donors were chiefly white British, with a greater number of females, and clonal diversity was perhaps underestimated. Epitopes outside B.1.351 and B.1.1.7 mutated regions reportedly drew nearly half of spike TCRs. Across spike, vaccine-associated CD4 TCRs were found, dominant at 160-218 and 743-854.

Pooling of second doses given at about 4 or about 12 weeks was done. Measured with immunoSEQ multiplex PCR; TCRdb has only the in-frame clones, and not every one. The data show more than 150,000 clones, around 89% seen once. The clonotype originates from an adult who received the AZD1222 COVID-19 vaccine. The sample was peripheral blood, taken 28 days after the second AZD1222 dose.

In nucleotides, the CDR3 is TGTGCCAGCTCACCCGGGACAGGGGTTGGCGAGCAGTACTTC. Amino acid sequence: CASSPGTGVGEQYF. The chain uses TRBV18 and TRBJ2-7; 10 bases fit TRBD1. With V trimmed by 3 bases and J by 6 bases, 5 bases remained unmatched. Germline V gene sequence: CDR1 KGHSH, CDR2 LQKENI. The CDR3 runs to 14 residues.